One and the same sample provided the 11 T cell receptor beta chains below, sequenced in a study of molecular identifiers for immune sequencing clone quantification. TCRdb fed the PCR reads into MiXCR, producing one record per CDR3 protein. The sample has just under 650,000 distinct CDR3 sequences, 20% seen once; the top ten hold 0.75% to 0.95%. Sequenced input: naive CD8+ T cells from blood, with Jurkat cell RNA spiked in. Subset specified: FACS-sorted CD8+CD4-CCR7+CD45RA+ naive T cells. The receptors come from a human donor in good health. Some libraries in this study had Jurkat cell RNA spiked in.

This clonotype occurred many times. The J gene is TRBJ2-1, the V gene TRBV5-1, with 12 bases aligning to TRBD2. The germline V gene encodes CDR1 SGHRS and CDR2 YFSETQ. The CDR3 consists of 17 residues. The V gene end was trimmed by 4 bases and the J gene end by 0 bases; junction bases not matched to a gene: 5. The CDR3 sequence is CASSQGLAGSSYNEQFF. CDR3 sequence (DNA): TGCGCCAGCAGCCAGGGACTAGCGGGCAGCTCCTACAATGAGCAGTTCTTC.

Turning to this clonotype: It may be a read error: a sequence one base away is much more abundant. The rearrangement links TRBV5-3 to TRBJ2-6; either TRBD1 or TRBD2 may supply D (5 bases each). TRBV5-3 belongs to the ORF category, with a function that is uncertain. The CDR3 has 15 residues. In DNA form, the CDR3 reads TGTGCCAGCAGCGCCCCGAGGGTTGGGGCCAACGTCCTGGCTTTC. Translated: CASSAPRVGANVLAF.

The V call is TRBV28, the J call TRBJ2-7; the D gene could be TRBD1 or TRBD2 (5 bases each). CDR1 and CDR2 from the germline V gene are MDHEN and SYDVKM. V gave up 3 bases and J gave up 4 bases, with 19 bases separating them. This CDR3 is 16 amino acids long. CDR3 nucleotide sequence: TGTGCCAGCAGTTTTGTCGGGACCCGCACCCAATACGAGCAGTACTTC. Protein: CASSFVGTRTQYEQYF.

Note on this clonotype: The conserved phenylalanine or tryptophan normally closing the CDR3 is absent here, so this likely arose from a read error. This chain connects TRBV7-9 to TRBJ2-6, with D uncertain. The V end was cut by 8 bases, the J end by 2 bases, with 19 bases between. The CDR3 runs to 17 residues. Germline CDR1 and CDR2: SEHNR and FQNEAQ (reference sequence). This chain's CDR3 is CASGSHTTPPGANVLTC. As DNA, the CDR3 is TGTGCCAGCGGATCTCATACAACACCTCCTGGGGCCAACGTCCTGACTTGC.

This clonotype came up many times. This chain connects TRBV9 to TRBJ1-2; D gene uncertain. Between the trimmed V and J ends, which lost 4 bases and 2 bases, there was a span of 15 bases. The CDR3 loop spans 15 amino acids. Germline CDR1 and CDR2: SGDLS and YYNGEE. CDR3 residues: CASSPQWVPNYGYTF. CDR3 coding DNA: TGTGCCAGCAGCCCCCAGTGGGTTCCGAACTATGGCTACACCTTC.

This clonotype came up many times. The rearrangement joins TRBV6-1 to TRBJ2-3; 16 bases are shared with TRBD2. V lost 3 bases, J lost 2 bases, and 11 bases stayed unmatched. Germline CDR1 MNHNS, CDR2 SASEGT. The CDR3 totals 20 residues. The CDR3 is CASSDGPPGLAGGPTDTQYF. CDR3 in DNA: TGTGCCAGCAGTGATGGGCCCCCGGGACTAGCGGGAGGGCCCACAGATACGCAGTATTTT.

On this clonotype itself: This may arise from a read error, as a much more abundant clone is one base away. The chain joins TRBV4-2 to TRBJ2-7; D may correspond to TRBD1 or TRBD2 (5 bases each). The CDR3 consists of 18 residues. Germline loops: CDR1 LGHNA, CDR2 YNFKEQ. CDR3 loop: CAGSQEMGIGTLSYEQYF. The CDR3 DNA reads TGTGCCGGCAGCCAAGAGATGGGCATCGGGACCCTCTCCTACGAGCAGTACTTC.

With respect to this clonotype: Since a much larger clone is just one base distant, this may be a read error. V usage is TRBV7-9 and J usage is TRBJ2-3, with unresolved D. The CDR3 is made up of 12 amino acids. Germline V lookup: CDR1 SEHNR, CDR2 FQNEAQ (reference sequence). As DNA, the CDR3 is TGTGCCAGTAGGGAACTCACAGATGCGCAGTATTTT. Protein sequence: CASRELTDAQYF.

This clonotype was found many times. CDR3 region: CASSPRRTGQETQYF. The CDR3 region has the DNA TGCGCCAGCAGCCCGCGGAGGACTGGCCAAGAGACCCAGTACTTC. The chain couples TRBV4-1 to TRBJ2-5; D possibly corresponds to TRBD2 (5 bases). V lost 4 bases and J 1 base, leaving 13 bases between the germline ends. Germline V gene data show CDR1 as MGHRA and CDR2 as YSYEKL. The CDR3 extends over 15 amino acids.

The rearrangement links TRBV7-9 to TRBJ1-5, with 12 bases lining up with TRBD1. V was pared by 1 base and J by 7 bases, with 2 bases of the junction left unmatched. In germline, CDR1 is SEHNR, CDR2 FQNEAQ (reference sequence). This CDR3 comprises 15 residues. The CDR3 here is CASSLGDRGLQPQHF. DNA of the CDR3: TGTGCCAGCAGCTTAGGGGACAGGGGGCTGCAGCCCCAGCATTTT.

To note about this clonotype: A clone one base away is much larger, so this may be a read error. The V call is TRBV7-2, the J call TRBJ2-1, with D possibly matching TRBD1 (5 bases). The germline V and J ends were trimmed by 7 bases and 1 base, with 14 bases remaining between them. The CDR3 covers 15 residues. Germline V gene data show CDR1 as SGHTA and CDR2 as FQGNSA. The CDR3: CASNLMPGSYNEQFF. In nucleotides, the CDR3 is TGTGCCAGCAATCTAATGCCAGGGTCCTACAATGAGCAGTTCTTC.